These T cell receptor beta chains were read from a single sample in a study of T cells after yellow fever vaccination. TCRdb re-called the 5' RACE reads through MiXCR, storing one row per CDR3 protein. The table lists around 67,000 distinct CDR3 sequences, about 6.6% of them singletons. Sample: CD8+ T cells sorted from PBMCs, taken more than 4 days after the first yellow fever vaccination. The receptors were sampled from a man between 18 and 35 years old who received the YFV17D yellow fever vaccine. Each CDR3 is given with its conserved first and last residue. The order of the fields is J gene, clone size, V gene, D gene, CDR3 protein, CDR3 DNA. The D gene is left open where the match is weak. The size of a clone is reported for some rows only, either as once, few or many, or as a class for expanded clones.

j_call: TRBJ2-4
clone_size: many
v_call: TRBV4-1
d_call: TRBD2
cdr3_aa: CASSQGTSGVLKNIQYF
cdr3_nt: TGCGCCAGCAGCCAAGGGACTAGCGGGGTACTCAAAAACATTCAGTACTTC

j_call: TRBJ2-1
clone_size: -
v_call: TRBV11-2
d_call: TRBD1
cdr3_aa: CASSSTGAEQFF
cdr3_nt: TGTGCCAGCAGCTCGACAGGGGCTGAGCAGTTCTTC

j_call: TRBJ2-7
clone_size: -
v_call: TRBV10-1
d_call: -
cdr3_aa: CGSSSRATSSYEQYF
cdr3_nt: TGCGGCAGCAGCTCCCGGGCAACTAGCTCCTACGAGCAGTACTTC

j_call: TRBJ2-7
clone_size: -
v_call: TRBV12-3/TRBV12-4
d_call: TRBD1
cdr3_aa: CASSLRTGLYEQYF
cdr3_nt: TGTGCCAGCAGTTTAAGGACAGGCCTCTACGAGCAGTACTTC

j_call: TRBJ2-1
clone_size: many
v_call: TRBV20-1
d_call: TRBD2
cdr3_aa: CSARSGGYEQFF
cdr3_nt: TGCAGTGCTAGATCGGGAGGGTATGAGCAGTTCTTC

j_call: TRBJ2-3
clone_size: few
v_call: TRBV4-1
d_call: -
cdr3_aa: CASSQDLAGTSTDTQYF
cdr3_nt: TGCGCCAGCAGCCAAGATTTGGCGGGTACTAGCACAGATACGCAGTATTTT

j_call: TRBJ1-2
clone_size: many
v_call: TRBV4-1
d_call: -
cdr3_aa: CASSLTGGLNYGYTF
cdr3_nt: TGCGCCAGCAGCCTGACGGGGGGTCTTAACTATGGCTACACCTTC

j_call: TRBJ2-5
clone_size: few
v_call: TRBV5-5
d_call: TRBD1
cdr3_aa: CASSTVGQGLETQYF
cdr3_nt: TGTGCCAGCAGCACGGTGGGACAGGGTTTAGAGACCCAGTACTTC

j_call: TRBJ2-2
clone_size: -
v_call: TRBV5-4
d_call: -
cdr3_aa: CASSTTGRGTGELFF
cdr3_nt: TGTGCCAGCAGCACGACAGGGAGGGGCACCGGGGAGCTGTTTTTT

j_call: TRBJ1-1
clone_size: -
v_call: TRBV6-5
d_call: TRBD1
cdr3_aa: CASSYTGTGVPLGTEAFF
cdr3_nt: TGTGCCAGCAGTTACACCGGGACAGGGGTTCCCCTTGGCACTGAAGCTTTCTTT

j_call: TRBJ2-3
clone_size: many
v_call: TRBV7-8
d_call: -
cdr3_aa: CASSPKGDTQYF
cdr3_nt: TGTGCCAGCAGCCCGAAAGGGGATACGCAGTATTTT

j_call: TRBJ2-7
clone_size: many
v_call: TRBV5-1
d_call: TRBD1
cdr3_aa: CASSLGQGRNEQYF
cdr3_nt: TGCGCCAGCAGCTTGGGACAGGGGCGCAACGAGCAGTACTTC

j_call: TRBJ1-1
clone_size: many
v_call: TRBV5-1
d_call: TRBD1
cdr3_aa: CASSLEAGGMNTEAFF
cdr3_nt: TGCGCCAGCAGCTTGGAAGCAGGGGGAATGAACACTGAAGCTTTCTTT

j_call: TRBJ1-1
clone_size: many
v_call: TRBV6-5
d_call: -
cdr3_aa: CASSFRAAKRWTEAFF
cdr3_nt: TGTGCCAGCAGTTTCCGGGCCGCAAAAAGGTGGACTGAAGCTTTCTTT

j_call: TRBJ1-2
clone_size: few
v_call: TRBV10-3
d_call: -
cdr3_aa: CAISELPGPVGYTF
cdr3_nt: TGTGCCATCAGTGAGTTGCCGGGGCCGGTCGGCTACACCTTC

j_call: TRBJ2-3
clone_size: many
v_call: TRBV4-2
d_call: -
cdr3_aa: CASSQTRTDTQYF
cdr3_nt: TGTGCCAGCAGCCAAACGAGGACAGATACGCAGTATTTT

j_call: TRBJ1-2
clone_size: many
v_call: TRBV5-1
d_call: -
cdr3_aa: CASSPRDEGYGYTF
cdr3_nt: TGCGCCAGCAGCCCTCGGGACGAGGGGTATGGCTACACCTTC

j_call: TRBJ1-3
clone_size: many
v_call: TRBV7-9
d_call: -
cdr3_aa: CASSRKGYSGPNSGNTIYF
cdr3_nt: TGTGCCAGCAGCAGGAAAGGGTATAGTGGACCCAACTCTGGAAACACCATATATTTT

j_call: TRBJ2-1
clone_size: many
v_call: TRBV6-4
d_call: -
cdr3_aa: CASSSTPADNEQFF
cdr3_nt: TGTGCCAGCAGTTCCACCCCCGCAGACAATGAGCAGTTCTTC

j_call: TRBJ1-6
clone_size: many
v_call: TRBV19
d_call: TRBD1
cdr3_aa: CASRPGQGYSPLHF
cdr3_nt: TGTGCCAGTAGGCCGGGACAGGGGTACTCACCCCTCCACTTT

j_call: TRBJ2-5
clone_size: few
v_call: TRBV5-6
d_call: -
cdr3_aa: CASSFGGPYMETQYF
cdr3_nt: TGTGCCAGCAGCTTTGGGGGGCCCTATATGGAGACCCAGTACTTC

j_call: TRBJ1-4
clone_size: few
v_call: TRBV3-1
d_call: TRBD1
cdr3_aa: CASSRSRGQEKLFF
cdr3_nt: TGTGCCAGCAGCCGGAGCAGGGGGCAAGAAAAACTGTTTTTT

j_call: TRBJ2-7
clone_size: few
v_call: TRBV4-1
d_call: -
cdr3_aa: CASSHRDGSYEQYF
cdr3_nt: TGCGCCAGCAGCCACCGGGACGGATCCTACGAGCAGTACTTC

j_call: TRBJ1-6
clone_size: -
v_call: TRBV7-9
d_call: TRBD1
cdr3_aa: CASSQQGASYNPPLHF
cdr3_nt: TGTGCCAGCAGCCAACAGGGGGCCTCCTATAATCCACCCCTCCACTTT

j_call: TRBJ2-5
clone_size: -
v_call: TRBV5-1
d_call: -
cdr3_aa: CASSLTGEQETQYF
cdr3_nt: TGCGCCAGCAGCTTAACGGGGGAACAAGAGACCCAGTACTTC

j_call: TRBJ2-1
clone_size: few
v_call: TRBV7-9
d_call: TRBD1
cdr3_aa: CASSSNSGTGSLNEQFF
cdr3_nt: TGTGCCAGCAGCTCAAACTCCGGGACAGGGTCACTGAATGAGCAGTTCTTC

j_call: TRBJ2-1
clone_size: many
v_call: TRBV5-5
d_call: TRBD1
cdr3_aa: CASSPRTGPLDEQFF
cdr3_nt: TGTGCCAGCAGCCCGCGGACAGGGCCTCTCGATGAGCAGTTCTTC

j_call: TRBJ2-7
clone_size: many
v_call: TRBV5-1
d_call: -
cdr3_aa: CASSFVDSPYEQYF
cdr3_nt: TGCGCCAGCAGCTTTGTCGATTCGCCTTACGAGCAGTACTTC

j_call: TRBJ1-1
clone_size: many
v_call: TRBV3-1
d_call: -
cdr3_aa: CASSQGWGNTEAFF
cdr3_nt: TGTGCCAGCAGCCAAGGATGGGGTAACACTGAAGCTTTCTTT

j_call: TRBJ1-5
clone_size: -
v_call: TRBV10-3
d_call: TRBD1
cdr3_aa: CAISQTGTVNQPQHF
cdr3_nt: TGTGCCATCAGTCAGACCGGGACAGTTAATCAGCCCCAGCATTTT

j_call: TRBJ2-7
clone_size: many
v_call: TRBV30
d_call: TRBD2
cdr3_aa: CAWNPGGPYEQYF
cdr3_nt: TGTGCCTGGAACCCGGGGGGACCCTACGAGCAGTACTTC

j_call: TRBJ1-1
clone_size: many
v_call: TRBV13
d_call: TRBD1
cdr3_aa: CASSLPDRGKIGGNTEAFF
cdr3_nt: TGTGCCAGCAGCTTGCCGGACAGGGGTAAAATCGGTGGGAACACTGAAGCTTTCTTT

j_call: TRBJ1-1
clone_size: many
v_call: TRBV12-3/TRBV12-4
d_call: -
cdr3_aa: CASSFNPNTEAFF
cdr3_nt: TGTGCCAGCAGTTTTAACCCTAACACTGAAGCTTTCTTT

j_call: TRBJ2-5
clone_size: many
v_call: TRBV14
d_call: TRBD1
cdr3_aa: CASSQDFGTGETQYF
cdr3_nt: TGTGCCAGCAGCCAAGATTTCGGGACAGGAGAGACCCAGTACTTC

j_call: TRBJ2-5
clone_size: -
v_call: TRBV29-1
d_call: -
cdr3_aa: CSVEARGPRETQYF
cdr3_nt: TGCAGCGTTGAAGCCCGAGGCCCACGGGAGACCCAGTACTTC

j_call: TRBJ2-1
clone_size: -
v_call: TRBV15
d_call: -
cdr3_aa: CATSREGSSYNEQFF
cdr3_nt: TGTGCCACCAGCAGAGAGGGTAGCTCCTACAATGAGCAGTTCTTC

j_call: TRBJ1-1
clone_size: many
v_call: TRBV4-1
d_call: TRBD1
cdr3_aa: CASSQVEQGFEAFF
cdr3_nt: TGCGCCAGCAGCCAGGTCGAACAGGGGTTTGAAGCTTTCTTT

j_call: TRBJ1-4
clone_size: few
v_call: TRBV12-3/TRBV12-4
d_call: -
cdr3_aa: CASSFEGLGFEKLFF
cdr3_nt: TGTGCCAGCAGTTTTGAGGGTCTGGGGTTCGAAAAACTGTTTTTT

j_call: TRBJ1-1
clone_size: many
v_call: TRBV13
d_call: TRBD1
cdr3_aa: CASRWKGAFDTEAFF
cdr3_nt: TGTGCCAGCAGATGGAAGGGGGCCTTTGACACTGAAGCTTTCTTT

j_call: TRBJ1-5
clone_size: many
v_call: TRBV10-3
d_call: -
cdr3_aa: CAISESGGTGQPQHF
cdr3_nt: TGTGCCATCAGTGAGTCAGGAGGGACGGGACAGCCCCAGCATTTT

j_call: TRBJ1-1
clone_size: medium-sized
v_call: TRBV6-5
d_call: -
cdr3_aa: CASSYYPGRGTEAFF
cdr3_nt: TGTGCCAGCAGTTACTACCCCGGTCGGGGCACTGAAGCTTTCTTT

j_call: TRBJ2-1
clone_size: many
v_call: TRBV12-3/TRBV12-4
d_call: -
cdr3_aa: CATKYSGSYNEQFF
cdr3_nt: TGTGCCACCAAATACTCTGGCTCCTACAATGAGCAGTTCTTC

j_call: TRBJ2-4
clone_size: many
v_call: TRBV5-1
d_call: -
cdr3_aa: CASSLDNLAKNIQYF
cdr3_nt: TGCGCCAGCAGCTTAGACAATCTAGCCAAAAACATTCAGTACTTC

j_call: TRBJ2-7
clone_size: few
v_call: TRBV7-9
d_call: -
cdr3_aa: CASSFIGEQYF
cdr3_nt: TGTGCCAGCAGCTTTATTGGCGAGCAGTACTTC

j_call: TRBJ1-2
clone_size: -
v_call: TRBV7-8
d_call: TRBD1
cdr3_aa: CASSPHRGEGYTF
cdr3_nt: TGTGCCAGCAGTCCTCACAGGGGGGAAGGCTACACCTTC

j_call: TRBJ1-5
clone_size: many
v_call: TRBV7-2
d_call: -
cdr3_aa: CASSLVGRMEPQHF
cdr3_nt: TGTGCCAGCAGCTTAGTGGGGAGGATGGAGCCCCAGCATTTT

j_call: TRBJ2-3
clone_size: -
v_call: TRBV7-2
d_call: -
cdr3_aa: CASSLALSPDTQYF
cdr3_nt: TGTGCCAGCAGCTTAGCGCTTTCGCCTGATACGCAGTATTTT

j_call: TRBJ2-5
clone_size: once
v_call: TRBV1
d_call: -
cdr3_aa: CTSWTSGGASQETQYF
cdr3_nt: TGCACCAGCTGGACTAGCGGGGGGGCGTCTCAAGAGACCCAGTACTTC

j_call: TRBJ2-7
clone_size: few
v_call: TRBV7-6
d_call: -
cdr3_aa: CASSLMGYSYEQYF
cdr3_nt: TGTGCCAGCAGCTTAATGGGCTACTCCTACGAGCAGTACTTC

j_call: TRBJ2-6
clone_size: -
v_call: TRBV4-3
d_call: -
cdr3_aa: CASSQDPDGGSGANVLTF
cdr3_nt: TGCGCCAGCAGCCAAGATCCGGATGGGGGCTCTGGGGCCAACGTCCTGACTTTC

j_call: TRBJ2-1
clone_size: many
v_call: TRBV11-2
d_call: -
cdr3_aa: CASSPKSSSYYNEQFF
cdr3_nt: TGTGCCAGCAGCCCGAAGAGCAGTTCCTACTACAATGAGCAGTTCTTC

j_call: TRBJ2-5
clone_size: few
v_call: TRBV11-2
d_call: -
cdr3_aa: CASSLARNPYQETQYF
cdr3_nt: TGTGCCAGCAGCTTAGCGAGGAACCCGTACCAAGAGACCCAGTACTTC

j_call: TRBJ1-2
clone_size: -
v_call: TRBV6-1
d_call: TRBD1
cdr3_aa: CASRTSGQFYGYTF
cdr3_nt: TGTGCCAGCAGGACCTCGGGACAGTTCTATGGCTACACCTTC

j_call: TRBJ2-2
clone_size: few
v_call: TRBV7-3
d_call: TRBD1
cdr3_aa: CASSPTGGPGELFF
cdr3_nt: TGTGCCAGCAGCCCGACAGGGGGTCCCGGGGAGCTGTTTTTT

j_call: TRBJ2-1
clone_size: many
v_call: TRBV11-2
d_call: TRBD2
cdr3_aa: CASRLLAGGPGSEQFF
cdr3_nt: TGTGCCAGCAGGCTTCTAGCGGGGGGGCCAGGTAGTGAGCAGTTCTTC